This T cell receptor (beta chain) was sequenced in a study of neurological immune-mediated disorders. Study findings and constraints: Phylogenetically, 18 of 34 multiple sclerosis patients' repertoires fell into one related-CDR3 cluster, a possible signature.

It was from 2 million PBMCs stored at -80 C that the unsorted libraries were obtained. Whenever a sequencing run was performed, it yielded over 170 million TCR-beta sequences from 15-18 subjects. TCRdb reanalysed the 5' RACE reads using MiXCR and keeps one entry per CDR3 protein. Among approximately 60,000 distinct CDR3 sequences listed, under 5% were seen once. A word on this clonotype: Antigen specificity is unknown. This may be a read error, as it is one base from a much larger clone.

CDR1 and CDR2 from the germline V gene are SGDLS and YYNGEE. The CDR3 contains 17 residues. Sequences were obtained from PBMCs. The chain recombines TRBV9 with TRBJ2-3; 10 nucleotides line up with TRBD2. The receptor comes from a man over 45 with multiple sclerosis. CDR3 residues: CTSSVGGAGGPRDTQYF. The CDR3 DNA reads TGTACCAGCAGCGTAGGCGGAGCGGGGGGGCCAAGAGATACGCAGTATTTT.